The 21 T cell receptor beta chains presented below share a single source sample, sequenced in a study of T cells in Graves' hyperthyroidism and ophthalmopathy. Amplification of TCR beta CDR3 regions used RNA as the template. Researchers ran a first-round RT-PCR on the TCR CDR3 using the HTBI primer set. MiXCR, run by TCRdb on the multiplex PCR reads, gives a single entry per CDR3 protein. Among about 560,000 distinct CDR3 sequences, approximately 15% were seen once, and the ten largest hold under 20%. What was sequenced was blood. The receptors shown here come from a woman between 18 and 29 years old with Graves' hyperthyroidism.

This clonotype was recorded a few times. The chain links TRBV29-1 to TRBJ1-1; 7 bases line up with TRBD1. Trimming took 4 bases from V and 4 from J; bases not matched to a gene: 6. CDR1 and CDR2 from the germline V gene are SQVTM and ANQGSEA. The CDR3 totals 13 residues. This chain's CDR3 is CSVVTGSFTEAFF. In DNA, the CDR3 is TGCAGCGTTGTGACAGGGTCTTTCACTGAAGCTTTCTTT.

There are a few counts of this clonotype. The rearrangement joins TRBV29-1 to TRBJ2-1, with D hard to call. V was cut by 3 bases and J by 5 bases, with 14 bases left in between. The CDR3 length is 14 residues. CDR1 SQVTM and CDR2 ANQGSEA come from the germline V gene. Here the CDR3 DNA reads TGCAGCGTTGACGGACCGACAAAAAACAATGAGCAGTTCTTC. The encoded protein is CSVDGPTKNNEQFF.

This clonotype was detected a few times. The chain uses TRBV28 and TRBJ1-5; D remains unclear. With 5 bases removed from V and 4 bases from J, the gap between germline ends came to 15 bases. Per germline, CDR1 MDHEN and CDR2 SYDVKM. The length of the CDR3 is 15 residues. In DNA, the CDR3 is TGTGCCAGCAGTCCAGGCGAGGGAACAAATCAGCCCCAGCATTTT. It is translated as CASSPGEGTNQPQHF.

The chain joins TRBV4-3 to TRBJ2-6, with 8 bases identical to TRBD1. J lost 2 bases, V lost 0 bases, and 3 bases had no gene match. Germline CDR1 reads LGHNA; CDR2 reads YSLEER. CDR3 length: 17 amino acids. CDR3 DNA sequence: TGCGCCAGCAGCCAAGAGGGCAGGGGGCCTGGGGCCAACGTCCTGACTTTC. Encoded protein: CASSQEGRGPGANVLTF.

The CDR3, as DNA: TGCAGTGCCGGAGGAGGACAGGGGTACAATGAGCAGTTCTTC. Translating it yields CSAGGGQGYNEQFF. This chain uses TRBV20-1 with TRBJ2-1; 9 nucleotides line up with TRBD1. CDR3 length: 14 amino acids. Losses at the gene ends were 6 bases for V and 4 bases for J; bases not matched to a gene: 7. Germline CDR1 and CDR2: DFQATT and SNEGSKA (reference sequence).

This clonotype was detected many times. The chain uses TRBV3-1 and TRBJ1-3, with 9 bases that match TRBD1. Germline CDR1 is LGHDT and CDR2 is YNNKEL (reference sequence). With V trimmed by 4 bases and J by 2 bases, 3 bases remained unmatched. The CDR3 runs to 15 residues. Here the CDR3 reads CASSLGQGTGNTIYF. As DNA, the CDR3 is TGTGCCAGCAGCCTTGGACAGGGGACTGGAAACACCATATATTTT.

This chain uses TRBV7-2 with TRBJ2-1; TRBD2 agrees at 9 bases. The CDR3 extends over 15 amino acids. J lost 10 bases, V lost 3 bases, and 10 bases had no gene match. Looked up from germline, CDR1 is SGHTA and CDR2 is FQGNSA. The CDR3 nucleotides are TGTGCCAGCAGCTTGAACCCGGGACTAGCTGCAGAGCAGTTCTTC. Protein product: CASSLNPGLAAEQFF.

This clonotype showed up just a few times. The chain has TRBV7-3 and TRBJ2-3; the match to TRBD2 covers 8 bases. Per the germline V gene, CDR1 is SGHTA and CDR2 is FQGTGA. Unmatched junction bases numbered 14, after V lost 6 bases and J lost 6 bases. The CDR3 totals 16 residues. The CDR3 coding sequence is TGTGCCAGCAGTACGGGGGGGGAGGGCCTCGAGGATACGCAGTATTTT. Protein product: CASSTGGEGLEDTQYF. The full variable domain, with the rest looked up from reference TRBV7-3 and TRBJ2-3, is GAGVSQTPSNKVTEKGKYVELRCDPISGHTALYWYRQSLGQGPEFLIYFQGTGAADDSGLPNDRFFAVRPEGSVSTLKIQRTERGDSAVYLCASSTGGEGLEDTQYFGPGTRLTVL.

The table lists this clonotype with many counts. This chain uses TRBV5-1 with TRBJ2-3; TRBD2 matches 8 bases. The ends lost 2 bases at V and 7 bases at J; junction bases unmatched: 12. This CDR3 has 16 residues. Germline V lookup: CDR1 SGHRS, CDR2 YFSETQ. CDR3 DNA sequence: TGCGCCAGCAGCTTCTCTCTAGCGGGTGGTGGAAATACGCAGTATTTT. Its protein is CASSFSLAGGGNTQYF.

This chain connects TRBV29-1 to TRBJ1-1; D not certain. The ends were cut back, 3 bases at V and 6 bases at J, with 17 bases in the middle. There are 14 residues in the CDR3. The germline V gene encodes CDR1 SQVTM and CDR2 ANQGSEA. The CDR3 DNA is TGCAGCGTTGATTTCGGACCCAAAGCCGCTGAAGCTTTCTTT. This encodes CSVDFGPKAAEAFF.

The table lists this clonotype with many counts. The chain combines TRBV11-2 with TRBJ1-1; D is ambiguous. CDR1 and CDR2 from the germline V gene are SGHAT and FQNNGV. This CDR3 comprises 16 residues. Trimming stripped 5 bases from V and 1 base from J, with 17 bases between. CDR3 sequence reads: CASSPPMTRGNTEAFF. CDR3 in DNA: TGTGCCAGCAGCCCACCCATGACCCGGGGGAACACTGAAGCTTTCTTT.

There are a few counts of this clonotype. The chain combines TRBV7-6 with TRBJ1-2; 9 positions agree with TRBD1. Germline trimming cut 5 bases from V and 8 bases from J; bases unmatched to any gene: 9. The CDR3 contains 14 residues. Germline V gene lookup returns CDR1 SGHVS and CDR2 FNYEAQ. CDR3 loop: CASSILQGAQGYTF. The CDR3 bases are TGTGCCAGCAGCATCTTACAGGGGGCGCAAGGCTACACCTTC.

The V and J genes are TRBV5-1 and TRBJ2-1; 8 positions match TRBD2. The CDR3 is made up of 14 amino acids. Trimming removed 4 bases from V and 5 bases from J; junction bases left unmatched: 5. The germline gives CDR1 SGHRS, CDR2 YFSETQ. The CDR3 loop reads CASSKGLGNNEQFF. CDR3 DNA sequence: TGCGCCAGCAGCAAGGGACTAGGCAACAATGAGCAGTTCTTC.

This clonotype was counted between two and nine times. The V call is TRBV7-2, the J call TRBJ1-1; D gene unclear. Germline CDR1 SGHTA, CDR2 FQGNSA. V shed 1 base and J shed 5 bases, with 11 bases lying between them. The CDR3 length is 14 residues. The CDR3 sequence is CASSLGRSWTEAFF. The DNA of the CDR3 is TGTGCCAGCAGCTTAGGTAGAAGTTGGACTGAAGCTTTCTTT.

V gene TRBV7-9 combines with J gene TRBJ2-7; 7 bases are a match to TRBD1. The germline V gene encodes CDR1 SEHNR and CDR2 FQNEAQ (reference sequence). The CDR3 runs to 15 residues. V was pared by 6 bases and J by 2 bases, with 10 bases of the junction left unmatched. The CDR3 here is CASRPNRGQTYEQYF. CDR3 coding DNA: TGTGCCAGCAGACCCAACAGGGGCCAGACCTACGAGCAGTACTTC.

This clonotype was picked up many times. This chain links TRBV10-3 with TRBJ2-5; 12 positions match TRBD2. The V and J ends lost 3 bases and 4 bases, in that order; junction bases with no gene match: 12. CDR3 length equals 18 residues. CDR1 is ENHRY and CDR2 is SYGVKD in the germline V gene. CDR3: CAISEGASGRAGGETQYF. The CDR3 coding sequence is TGTGCCATCAGTGAAGGTGCTAGCGGGAGGGCCGGTGGAGAGACCCAGTACTTC.

In its sample, this clonotype was seen a few times. V is TRBV19 and J is TRBJ2-1, with 8 bases that match TRBD2. The J segment lost 9 bases and the V segment lost 1 base, leaving 5 bases of the junction unmatched. The CDR3 is 14 residues long. Per germline, CDR1 LNHDA and CDR2 SQIVND (reference sequence). CDR3 coding DNA: TGTGCCAGTAGTATAGCGGGAGGGATGTCTGAGCAGTTCTTC. This translates into CASSIAGGMSEQFF.

This clonotype was counted at least ten times. This chain uses TRBV2 with TRBJ2-1, with 11 nucleotides matching TRBD2. Trimming cost V 6 bases and J 9 bases; bases outside gene matches: 16. CDR1 and CDR2 from the germline V gene are SNHLY and FYNNEI. The CDR3 contains 17 residues. CDR3 nucleotide sequence: TGTGCCAGCAGGAGGGTGGTAGCGGGAGGGCCCCACCCTGAGCAGTTCTTC. Translated, it gives CASRRVVAGGPHPEQFF.

This clonotype was recorded a few times. This rearrangement joins TRBV6-1 to TRBJ2-1; the match to TRBD1 covers 10 bases. Germline loops: CDR1 MNHNS, CDR2 SASEGT. CDR3 length equals 11 residues. The V and J ends lost 5 bases and 14 bases, in that order; junction bases with no gene match: 3. The CDR3 here is CASSPGQGEFF. CDR3 sequence (DNA): TGTGCCAGCAGTCCAGGACAGGGGGAGTTCTTC.

For this clonotype: A much larger clone lies a single base off, so this may be a read error. The genes are TRBV2 and TRBJ2-1; 9 nucleotides align to TRBD2. Germline lookup yields CDR1 SNHLY and CDR2 FYNNEI. CDR3 length equals 14 residues. Trimming took 8 bases from V and 4 from J; bases not matched to a gene: 6. The CDR3 DNA is TGTGCCAGCCATGGCGGGAGGGCGTACAATGAGCAGTTCTTC. It is translated as CASHGGRAYNEQFF.

This clonotype appeared a few times. CDR3 DNA sequence: TGTGCTAGTGGTTTGGTACTATGGGGACAGGGGTCCAACACAGATACGCAGTATTTT. Translation: CASGLVLWGQGSNTDTQYF. The rearrangement joins TRBV12-5 to TRBJ2-3, with 10 bases matching TRBD1. CDR3 length equals 19 residues. CDR1 and CDR2 (germline): LGHNT, FRNRAP. V shed 0 bases, J shed 2 bases, and the junction held 11 bases outside the gene matches.